This T cell receptor beta chain was recovered during a study of CD8+ T cells in alopecia areata. Study results and caveats: Lesional tissue from the scalp (especially in alopecia totalis/universalis) showed higher clonality than normal scalp.

Germline CDR1 reads MRHNA; CDR2 reads SNTAGT. Unmatched junction bases numbered 0, after V lost 2 bases and J lost 0 bases. CDR3 length: 15 residues. TCR sequencing used cDNA made by reverse transcription of extracted RNA. The assay was immunoSEQ multiplex PCR, and TCRdb's table has in-frame clones only and misses some. The profile shows some 150,000 clones, less than 75% of them singletons. In the case of this clone: The target antigen is unknown.

Sequencing used CD8+ T cells sorted from blood. The sequence came from a human donor in good health. The J gene is TRBJ2-2, the V gene TRBV6-4; 7 bases align to TRBD2. The DNA of the CDR3 is TGTGCCAGCAGTGACACTAGCGCGAACACCGGGGAGCTGTTTTTT. Its protein is CASSDTSANTGELFF.